The 16 T cell receptor beta chains in this list originate from one sample, sequenced in a study of shared clonotypes between healthy human individuals. This table comes from immunoSEQ multiplex PCR, and its TCRdb copy is limited to in-frame clones, with some not included. The sample includes about 110,000 clones, more than 65% of them seen just once. The sample comprised memory CD8+ T cells sorted from blood. The subset here: CD45RO+ cells pooled with CCR7-negative TemRA cells. All receptors come from a woman in her twenties or thirties in good health.

V and J are TRBV2 and TRBJ2-7, with 13 bases fitting TRBD2. This CDR3 is built from 15 residues. After removal of 11 bases from V and 3 bases from J, the junction contained 10 bases not matched to a gene. Germline CDR1 and CDR2: SNHLY and FYNNEI. In DNA form, the CDR3 reads TGTGCCGGGAAGGGGACTAGCGGGAACTACTACGAGCAGTACTTC. Encoded protein: CAGKGTSGNYYEQYF.

The rearrangement links TRBV6-1 to TRBJ2-3; 10 positions agree with TRBD1. Germline V gene data show CDR1 as MNHNS and CDR2 as SASEGT. The CDR3 spans 15 residues. The ends lost 7 bases at V and 4 bases at J; junction bases unmatched: 8. CDR3 sequence (DNA): TGTGCCAGCATGGCGGGGACAGGGGACCCAGATACGCAGTATTTT. Encoded protein: CASMAGTGDPDTQYF.

The chain carries TRBV5-4 and TRBJ2-4; D may correspond to TRBD1 or TRBD2 (5 bases each). There are 17 residues in the CDR3. Between the trimmed V and J ends, which lost 5 bases and 0 bases, there was a span of 18 bases. CDR1 is SGHNT, CDR2 YYREEE, per germline (reference sequence). CDR3 in DNA: TGTGCCAGCAGGGCTTCCGGGAAGGGGCTAGCCAAAAACATTCAGTACTTC. Its protein is CASRASGKGLAKNIQYF.

This rearrangement joins TRBV5-1 to TRBJ2-1; 11 bases are shared with TRBD2. The CDR3 has 16 residues. Unmatched junction bases numbered 7, after V lost 2 bases and J lost 6 bases. The germline gives CDR1 SGHRS, CDR2 YFSETQ. The CDR3 DNA is TGCGCCAGCAGCTTTATAGCGGGAGGGCCCGGCAATGAGCAGTTCTTC. Its protein product is CASSFIAGGPGNEQFF.

Concerning this clone itself: The same CDR3 also results from other DNA sequences found in this sample. The chain joins TRBV9 to TRBJ2-3; D possibly corresponds to TRBD2 (6 bases). Germline CDR1 SGDLS, CDR2 YYNGEE. The CDR3 runs to 14 residues. The ends were cut back, 0 bases at V and 4 bases at J, with 9 bases in the middle. The CDR3 DNA sequence: TGTGCCAGCAGCGTAGGTGGAGGGTCAGATACGCAGTATTTT. This gives the protein CASSVGGGSDTQYF.

This rearrangement joins TRBV6-5 to TRBJ1-1, with D maybe TRBD1 (6 bases). CDR1 MNHEY and CDR2 SVGAGI come from the germline V gene. V lost 10 bases to trimming and J lost 4 bases, with 16 bases between them. The CDR3 contains 13 residues. CDR3 coding DNA: TGTGCCACAAAACAGGGTGGGGGCACTGAAGCTTTCTTT. Translating gives CATKQGGGTEAFF.

The chain recombines TRBV4-2 with TRBJ2-1; TRBD2 matches at 12 bases. J lost 3 bases, V lost 4 bases, and 13 bases had no gene match. This CDR3 is built from 19 residues. Germline assignment: CDR1 LGHNA and CDR2 YNFKEQ. CDR3 coding DNA: TGTGCCAGCAGCCCATTAGGACTAGCGGGGTCTTGGCTCTACAATGAGCAGTTCTTC. Translating gives CASSPLGLAGSWLYNEQFF.

This chain links TRBV7-9 with TRBJ1-3; the match to TRBD1 covers 8 bases. The germline V gene has CDR1 SEHNR and CDR2 FQNEAQ (reference sequence). J was trimmed by 4 bases and V by 5 bases; bases with no gene match: 10. The CDR3 loop spans 16 amino acids. The CDR3 loop reads CASSDIGQGYGNTIYF. CDR3 sequence (DNA): TGTGCCAGCAGCGACATTGGACAGGGCTACGGAAACACCATATATTTT.

This clone has ten or more counts. Other DNA sequences in this sample translate to the same CDR3. The V and J genes are TRBV6-1 and TRBJ1-3; maybe TRBD1 (6 bases). Looked up from germline, CDR1 is MNHNS and CDR2 is SASEGT. V lost 7 bases and J lost 0, with 13 bases in between. This CDR3 spans 15 amino acids. Written as DNA, the CDR3 is TGTGCCAGCACTCACCGGACAGACTCTGGAAACACCATATATTTT. It is translated as CASTHRTDSGNTIYF.

The chain links TRBV27 to TRBJ2-1; 7 bases are shared with TRBD1. Germline lookup yields CDR1 MNHEY and CDR2 SMNVEV (reference sequence). Trimming at V came to 2 bases and at J to 10 bases, leaving 5 bases not matched to a gene. The CDR3 runs 13 residues. DNA for the CDR3: TGTGCCAGCAGTTTACCTCCGGGACAGGAGCAGTTCTTC. Its translation: CASSLPPGQEQFF.

This clone has just a few counts. The rearrangement joins TRBV4-2 to TRBJ2-5; D is possibly TRBD1 or TRBD2 (5 bases each). The J call may be mistaken, given a closer DNA end match to TRBJ2-7. In germline, CDR1 is LGHNA, CDR2 YNFKEQ. This CDR3 spans 16 amino acids. CDR3 coding DNA: TGTGCCAGCAGCCAAGACGGGGCAGACAAAACCTACGAGCAGTACTTC. Amino acids: CASSQDGADKTYEQYF.

On this clone itself: Other DNA sequences in this sample translate to the same CDR3. The chain combines TRBV6-1 with TRBJ2-2, with D tentatively TRBD1 (5 bases). This CDR3 is built from 14 residues. V lost 2 bases and J lost 5, with 9 bases in between. Germline CDR1 and CDR2: MNHNS and SASEGT. Here the CDR3 reads CASSEQGATGELFF. CDR3 in DNA: TGTGCCAGCAGTGAACAGGGTGCGACCGGGGAGCTGTTTTTT.

The chain recombines TRBV7-8 with TRBJ2-7; 10 bases are shared with TRBD2. The CDR3 has 15 residues. V was clipped by 5 bases and J by 5 bases; unmatched bases: 9. Germline loops: CDR1 SGHVS, CDR2 FQNEAQ. The chain's CDR3 is CASSHVSGRAHEQYF. The CDR3 DNA sequence: TGTGCCAGCAGCCACGTGAGCGGGAGGGCCCACGAGCAGTACTTC.

This clone was detected only once. This sequence joins TRBV7-9 and TRBJ2-1; 8 positions match TRBD2. CDR1 is SEHNR, CDR2 FQNEAQ, per germline (reference sequence). V lost 2 bases and J lost 10; bases outside the gene matches: 13. The CDR3 runs 16 residues. CDR3 residues: CASSLPETSASEEQFF. Here the CDR3 DNA reads TGTGCCAGCAGCTTACCCGAGACTAGCGCAAGCGAGGAGCAGTTCTTC.

In this sample, this clone turned up once. The CDR3 loop reads CASSQDSYEQYF. As DNA, the CDR3 is TGTGCCAGCAGCCAAGACAGCTACGAGCAGTACTTC. This rearrangement joins TRBV4-2 to TRBJ2-5; D unresolved. The better agreement between TRBJ2-7 and the DNA end casts doubt on the J call. The CDR3 runs to 12 residues. CDR1 LGHNA and CDR2 YNFKEQ come from the germline V gene.

This rearrangement joins TRBV7-3 to TRBJ1-5; D may be TRBD1 (5 bases). Germline V gene lookup returns CDR1 SGHTA and CDR2 FQGTGA. This CDR3 is 13 amino acids long. V shed 8 bases and J shed 3 bases, with 11 bases lying between them. The CDR3, as DNA: TGTGCCAGCGCCCAGGGTCCCAATCAGCCCCAGCATTTT. Translating it yields CASAQGPNQPQHF.